Listed below are T cell receptor beta chains from one sample, sequenced in a study of CD8 T cells in Susac syndrome. TCRdb reprocessed the immunoSEQ multiplex PCR reads with MiXCR, giving one entry per CDR3 protein. The sample has 100,000 to 150,000 distinct CDR3 sequences, 90% to 95% seen once. The sequenced sample was CD4+ T cells from PBMCs. The receptors were gathered from a human donor in good health. The CDR3 runs from the conserved cysteine through the conserved F or W. The D gene is left open where the match is weak. Clone size is shown for a subset of rows, as once, few, many or a class of expanded clone.

size: .; J: TRBJ2-7; V: TRBV20-1; D: TRBD2; CDR3: CSARRPGTRPF; DNA: TGCAGTGCTAGACGCCCCGGGACTAGACCCTTC
size: .; J: TRBJ2-3; V: TRBV7-2; D: TRBD1; CDR3: CASSLDRVEDTQYF; DNA: TGTGCCAGCAGCTTGGACAGGGTCGAAGATACGCAGTATTTT
size: .; J: TRBJ2-4; V: TRBV7-9; D: TRBD1; CDR3: CASSFRGQGILQYF; DNA: TGTGCCAGCAGCTTCAGGGGACAGGGCATTCTTCAGTACTTC
size: .; J: TRBJ2-1; V: TRBV10-3; D: .; CDR3: CAISASGASYNEQFF; DNA: TGTGCCATCAGTGCATCGGGGGCTTCCTACAATGAGCAGTTCTTC
size: .; J: TRBJ2-7; V: TRBV10-1; D: TRBD2; CDR3: CASSELAAGGFGEQYF; DNA: TGCGCCAGCAGTGAGTTAGCAGCGGGAGGTTTCGGCGAGCAGTACTTC
size: .; J: TRBJ1-5; V: TRBV30; D: TRBD1; CDR3: CAWGPGGYQPQHF; DNA: TGTGCCTGGGGTCCAGGGGGCTATCAGCCCCAGCATTTT
size: .; J: TRBJ1-6; V: TRBV20-1; D: TRBD1; CDR3: CSARVGRQGLGSPLHF; DNA: TGCAGTGCTAGAGTCGGACGACAGGGGTTGGGATCACCCCTCCACTTT
size: .; J: TRBJ2-6; V: TRBV24-1; D: .; CDR3: CATSDPGDGANVLTF; DNA: TGTGCCACCAGTGATCCCGGGGATGGGGCCAACGTCCTGACTTTC
size: .; J: TRBJ1-2; V: TRBV3-1; D: .; CDR3: CASGPGIGGYGYTF; DNA: TGTGCCAGCGGCCCGGGAATAGGGGGCTATGGCTACACCTTC
size: once; J: TRBJ2-1; V: TRBV20-1; D: TRBD2; CDR3: CSAETSGRRQFF; DNA: TGCAGTGCCGAGACTAGCGGACGACGGCAGTTCTTC
size: .; J: TRBJ2-7; V: TRBV5-4; D: .; CDR3: CASSLGGYPYEQYF; DNA: TGTGCCAGCAGCCTTGGGGGTTACCCCTACGAGCAGTACTTC
size: .; J: TRBJ2-3; V: TRBV19; D: TRBD2; CDR3: CASSGLAGSSDTQYF; DNA: TGTGCCAGTAGTGGGCTAGCGGGATCTTCAGATACGCAGTATTTT
size: .; J: TRBJ2-7; V: TRBV5-1; D: .; CDR3: CASSLGDRSYEQYF; DNA: TGCGCCAGCAGCTTGGGGGACCGTTCCTACGAGCAGTACTTC
size: few; J: TRBJ2-7; V: TRBV4-3; D: TRBD2; CDR3: CASSPTGLAGGSYEQYF; DNA: TGCGCCAGCAGCCCTACGGGACTAGCGGGAGGGTCCTACGAGCAGTACTTC